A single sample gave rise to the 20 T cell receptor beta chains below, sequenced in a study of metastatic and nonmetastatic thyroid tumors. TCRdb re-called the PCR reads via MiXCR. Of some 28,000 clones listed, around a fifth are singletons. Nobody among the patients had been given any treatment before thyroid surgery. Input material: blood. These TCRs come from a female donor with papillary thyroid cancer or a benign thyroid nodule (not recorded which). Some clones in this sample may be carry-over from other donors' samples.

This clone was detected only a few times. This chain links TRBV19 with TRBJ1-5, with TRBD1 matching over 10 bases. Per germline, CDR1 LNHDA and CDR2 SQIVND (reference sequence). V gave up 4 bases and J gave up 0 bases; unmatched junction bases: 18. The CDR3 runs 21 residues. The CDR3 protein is CASSTKGQPGQGRYSNQPQHF. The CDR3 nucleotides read TGTGCCAGTAGTACTAAGGGTCAGCCGGGACAGGGGAGATATAGCAATCAGCCCCAGCATTTT.

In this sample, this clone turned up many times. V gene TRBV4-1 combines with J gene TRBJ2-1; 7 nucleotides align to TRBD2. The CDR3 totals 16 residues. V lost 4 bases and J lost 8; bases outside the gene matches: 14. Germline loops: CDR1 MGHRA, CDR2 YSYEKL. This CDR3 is CASSPKRGGRIYEQFF. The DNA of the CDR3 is TGCGCCAGCAGCCCCAAGAGGGGCGGGAGAATCTATGAGCAGTTCTTC.

Written as DNA, the CDR3 is TGTGCCAGTAGTAGGGGACAGGATAACTATGGCTACACCTTC. This translates into CASSRGQDNYGYTF. The chain links TRBV19 to TRBJ1-2, with 8 bases fitting TRBD1. Trimming removed 4 bases from V and 1 base from J; junction bases left unmatched: 2. The CDR3 is made up of 14 amino acids. Germline assignment: CDR1 LNHDA and CDR2 SQIVND (reference sequence).

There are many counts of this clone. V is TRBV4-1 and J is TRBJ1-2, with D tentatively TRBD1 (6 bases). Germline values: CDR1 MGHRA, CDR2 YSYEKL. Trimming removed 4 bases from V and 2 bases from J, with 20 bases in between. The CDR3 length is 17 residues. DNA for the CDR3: TGCGCCAGCAGCCTCGGATCCGCCAGGGGACTAAACTATGGCTACACCTTC. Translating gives CASSLGSARGLNYGYTF.

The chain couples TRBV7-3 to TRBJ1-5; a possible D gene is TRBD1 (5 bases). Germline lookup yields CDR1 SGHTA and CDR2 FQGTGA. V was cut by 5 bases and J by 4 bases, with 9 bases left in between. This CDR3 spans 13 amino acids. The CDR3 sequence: CASSPGANQPQHF. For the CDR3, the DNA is TGTGCCAGCAGCCCTGGGGCTAATCAGCCCCAGCATTTT.

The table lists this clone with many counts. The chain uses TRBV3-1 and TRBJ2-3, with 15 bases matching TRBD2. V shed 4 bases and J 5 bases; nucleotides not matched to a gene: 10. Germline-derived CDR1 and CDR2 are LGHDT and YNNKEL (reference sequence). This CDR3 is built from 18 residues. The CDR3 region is CASSPEWTSGRGIDTQYF. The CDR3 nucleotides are TGTGCCAGCAGCCCCGAATGGACTAGCGGGAGGGGAATAGATACGCAGTATTTT.

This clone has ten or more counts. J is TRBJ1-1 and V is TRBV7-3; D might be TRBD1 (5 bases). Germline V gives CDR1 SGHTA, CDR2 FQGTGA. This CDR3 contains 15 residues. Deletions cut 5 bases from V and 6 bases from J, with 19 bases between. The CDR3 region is CASSPNAGLGAEAFF. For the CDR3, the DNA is TGTGCCAGCAGCCCAAATGCAGGGTTAGGGGCTGAAGCTTTCTTT. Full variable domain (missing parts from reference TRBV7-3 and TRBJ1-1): GAGVSQTPSNKVTEKGKYVELRCDPISGHTALYWYRQSLGQGPEFLIYFQGTGAADDSGLPNDRFFAVRPEGSVSTLKIQRTERGDSAVYLCASSPNAGLGAEAFFGQGTRLTVV.

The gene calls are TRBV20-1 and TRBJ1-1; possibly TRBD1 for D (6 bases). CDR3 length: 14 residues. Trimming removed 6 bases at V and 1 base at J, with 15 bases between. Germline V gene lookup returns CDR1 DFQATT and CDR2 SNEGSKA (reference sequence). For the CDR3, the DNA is TGCAGTGCAAACGTCCCGGGACAGAACACTGAAGCTTTCTTT. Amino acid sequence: CSANVPGQNTEAFF.

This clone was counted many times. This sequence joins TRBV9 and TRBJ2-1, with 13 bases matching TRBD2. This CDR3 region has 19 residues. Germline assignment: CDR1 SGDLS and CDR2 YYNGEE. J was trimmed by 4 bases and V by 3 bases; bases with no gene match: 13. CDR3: CASSGLAGGPSMIYNEQFF. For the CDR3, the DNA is TGTGCCAGCAGCGGACTAGCGGGAGGCCCCTCTATGATTTACAATGAGCAGTTCTTC.

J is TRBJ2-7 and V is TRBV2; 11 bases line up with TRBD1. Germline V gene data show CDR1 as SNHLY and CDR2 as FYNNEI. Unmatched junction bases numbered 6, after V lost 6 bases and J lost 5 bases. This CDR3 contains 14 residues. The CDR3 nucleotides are TGTGCCAGCAGGTTGGACAGGGGGCTCGACGAGCAGTACTTC. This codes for CASRLDRGLDEQYF.

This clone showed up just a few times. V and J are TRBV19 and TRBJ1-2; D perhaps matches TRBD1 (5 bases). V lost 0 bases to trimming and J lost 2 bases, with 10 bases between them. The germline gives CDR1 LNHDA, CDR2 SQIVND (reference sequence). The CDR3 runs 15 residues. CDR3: CASSIDERTNYGYTF. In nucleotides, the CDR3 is TGTGCCAGTAGTATAGATGAGCGGACAAACTATGGCTACACCTTC. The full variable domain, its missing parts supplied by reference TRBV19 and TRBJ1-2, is DGGITQSPKYLFRKEGQNVTLSCEQNLNHDAMYWYRQDPGQGLRLIYYSQIVNDFQKGDIAEGYSVSREKKESFPLTVTSAQKNPTAFYLCASSIDERTNYGYTFGSGTRLTVV.

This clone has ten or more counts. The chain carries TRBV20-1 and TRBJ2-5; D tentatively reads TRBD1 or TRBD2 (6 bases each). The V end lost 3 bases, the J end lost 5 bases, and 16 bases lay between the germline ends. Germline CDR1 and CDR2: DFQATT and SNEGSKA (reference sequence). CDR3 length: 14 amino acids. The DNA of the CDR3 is TGCAGTGCTAGCTACTTCGGGGGCGGGGAGACCCAGTACTTC. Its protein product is CSASYFGGGETQYF.

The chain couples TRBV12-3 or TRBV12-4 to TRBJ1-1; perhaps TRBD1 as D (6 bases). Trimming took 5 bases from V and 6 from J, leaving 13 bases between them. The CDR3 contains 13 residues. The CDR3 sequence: CASSIDRYAEAFF. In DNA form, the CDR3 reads TGTGCCAGCAGTATCGACAGGTACGCTGAAGCTTTCTTT.

DNA for the CDR3: TGTGCCAGCAGTTCTCAGGGTAGAACTGAAGCTTTCTTT. It is translated as CASSSQGRTEAFF. V gene TRBV27 combines with J gene TRBJ1-1, with D maybe TRBD1 (5 bases). The CDR3 length is 13 residues. The germline V gene has CDR1 MNHEY and CDR2 SMNVEV (reference sequence). V was clipped by 4 bases and J by 5 bases, with 11 bases between them.

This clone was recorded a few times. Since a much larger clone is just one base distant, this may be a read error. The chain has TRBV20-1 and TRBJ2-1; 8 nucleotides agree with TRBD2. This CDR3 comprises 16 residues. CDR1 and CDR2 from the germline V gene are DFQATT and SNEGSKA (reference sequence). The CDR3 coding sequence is TGCAGTGCTAGAGCGTTCAGCGGGGGCTCCTGCAATGAGCAGTTCTTC. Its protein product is CSARAFSGGSCNEQFF.

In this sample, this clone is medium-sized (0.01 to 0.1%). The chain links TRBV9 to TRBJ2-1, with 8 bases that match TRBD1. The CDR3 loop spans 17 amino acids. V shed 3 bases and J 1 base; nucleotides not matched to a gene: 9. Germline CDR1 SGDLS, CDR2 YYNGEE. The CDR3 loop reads CASSALQGGFSYNEQFF. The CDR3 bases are TGTGCCAGCAGCGCTTTACAGGGGGGATTTTCCTACAATGAGCAGTTCTTC.

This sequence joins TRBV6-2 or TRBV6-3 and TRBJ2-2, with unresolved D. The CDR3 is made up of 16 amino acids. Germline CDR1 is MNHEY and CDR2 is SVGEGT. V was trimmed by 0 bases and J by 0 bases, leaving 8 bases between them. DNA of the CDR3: TGTGCCAGCAGTTACTCGTGGCAGGCGAACACCGGGGAGCTGTTTTTT. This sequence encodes CASSYSWQANTGELFF.

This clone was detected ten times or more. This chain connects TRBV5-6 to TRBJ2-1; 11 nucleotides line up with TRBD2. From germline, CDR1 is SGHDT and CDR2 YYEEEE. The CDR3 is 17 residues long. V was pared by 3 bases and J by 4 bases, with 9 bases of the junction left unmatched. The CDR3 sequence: CASSSRLAGGTYNEQFF. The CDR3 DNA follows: TGTGCCAGCAGCTCCCGTCTAGCGGGAGGAACTTACAATGAGCAGTTCTTC.

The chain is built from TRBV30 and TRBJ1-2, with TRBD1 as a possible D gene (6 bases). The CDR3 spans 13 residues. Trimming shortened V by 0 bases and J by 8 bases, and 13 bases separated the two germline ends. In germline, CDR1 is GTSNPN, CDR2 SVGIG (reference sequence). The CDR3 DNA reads TGTGCCTGGAGTGTAAGGGGGGTTAGGGGCTACACCTTC. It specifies CAWSVRGVRGYTF.

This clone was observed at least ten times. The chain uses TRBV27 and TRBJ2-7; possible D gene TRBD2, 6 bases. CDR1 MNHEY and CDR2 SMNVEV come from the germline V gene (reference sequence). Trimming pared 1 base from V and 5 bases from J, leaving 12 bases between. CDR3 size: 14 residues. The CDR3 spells CASSLFGRFDEQYF. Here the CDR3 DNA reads TGTGCCAGCAGTTTATTCGGGAGATTTGACGAGCAGTACTTC.